One sample yielded the 32 T cell receptor beta chains listed below, sequenced in a study of response to subunit inactivated influenza vaccine. Each CDR3 protein gets one entry after TCRdb re-called the RT-PCR reads with MiXCR. The data contain about 240,000 distinct CDR3 sequences, 12% of them singletons. The specimen was non-naive T cells sorted from PBMCs, collected 14 days before vaccination. The receptors originated from a man in his fifties or sixties who received an inactivated influenza vaccine.

In this sample, this clonotype turned up many times. The chain joins TRBV7-9 to TRBJ2-1, with D unresolved. Germline loops: CDR1 SEHNR, CDR2 FQNEAQ (reference sequence). Trimming removed 1 base at V and 6 bases at J, with 4 bases between. This CDR3 is 12 amino acids long. In DNA form, the CDR3 reads TGTGCCAGCAGCTTAGTGGGCAATGAGCAGTTCTTC. Translation: CASSLVGNEQFF. Complete variable domain (other parts from reference TRBV7-9 and TRBJ2-1): DTGVSQNPRHKITKRGQNVTFRCDPISEHNRLYWYRQTLGQGPEFLTYFQNEAQLEKSRLLSDRFSAERPKGSFSTLEIQRTEQGDSAMYLCASSLVGNEQFFGPGTRLTVL.

The chain carries TRBV28 and TRBJ2-3; D uncertain. V was clipped by 4 bases and J by 6 bases, with 8 bases between them. The CDR3 loop spans 12 amino acids. Germline V gives CDR1 MDHEN, CDR2 SYDVKM. CDR3 DNA sequence: TGTGCCAGCAGTTCTTTCTCGGATACGCAGTATTTT. Its protein product is CASSSFSDTQYF.

This clonotype occurred many times. This rearrangement joins TRBV29-1 to TRBJ2-7; D possibly corresponds to TRBD2 (5 bases). Trimming removed 6 bases from V and 8 bases from J, with 20 bases in between. The CDR3 is 13 amino acids. Germline CDR1 and CDR2: SQVTM and ANQGSEA. The CDR3 sequence is CSVFVPGSGKQYF. The CDR3 DNA reads as TGCAGCGTGTTCGTCCCCGGATCGGGAAAGCAGTACTTC.

The sample holds a few counts of this clonotype. V and J are TRBV10-3 and TRBJ2-5; D is possibly TRBD2 (6 bases). Germline V gene data show CDR1 as ENHRY and CDR2 as SYGVKD. V was cut by 5 bases and J by 2 bases, with 9 bases left in between. The CDR3 is made up of 13 amino acids. CDR3 in amino acids: CAISWREQETQYF. The CDR3, as DNA: TGTGCCATCAGTTGGCGGGAACAAGAGACCCAGTACTTC.

This clonotype came up a few times. The chain uses TRBV28 and TRBJ2-1, with D perhaps matching TRBD2 (6 bases). The CDR3 loop spans 16 amino acids. Germline V gene sequence: CDR1 MDHEN, CDR2 SYDVKM. Trimming pared 5 bases from V and 0 bases from J, leaving 14 bases between. Here the CDR3 DNA reads TGTGCCAGCAGTCGCCGGGGAGCGGGCTCCTACAATGAGCAGTTCTTC. It encodes CASSRRGAGSYNEQFF.

In this sample, this clonotype turned up many times. V gene TRBV7-2 combines with J gene TRBJ2-7, with TRBD2 identical over 7 bases. There are 14 residues in the CDR3. With V trimmed by 6 bases and J by 0 bases, 5 bases remained unmatched. Germline lookup yields CDR1 SGHTA and CDR2 FQGNSA. CDR3 amino acids: CASRAGRFSYEQYF. DNA of the CDR3: TGTGCCAGCAGAGCGGGGAGGTTCTCCTACGAGCAGTACTTC. Using reference TRBV7-2 and TRBJ2-7 for the parts outside the CDR3, the full variable domain is GAGVSQSPSNKVTEKGKDVELRCDPISGHTALYWYRQSLGQGLEFLIYFQGNSAPDKSGLPSDRFSAERTGGSVSTLTIQRTQQEDSAVYLCASRAGRFSYEQYFGPGTRLTVT.

In its sample, this clonotype was seen many times. The V gene is TRBV28, the J gene TRBJ2-1; 10 nucleotides align to TRBD1. The CDR3 loop spans 16 amino acids. CDR1 and CDR2 from the germline V gene are MDHEN and SYDVKM. Losses at the gene ends were 6 bases for V and 1 base for J; bases not matched to a gene: 6. CDR3 sequence: CASSELGQGSYNEQFF. The CDR3 bases are TGTGCCAGCAGCGAGCTGGGACAGGGGTCCTACAATGAGCAGTTCTTC.

The chain has TRBV20-1 and TRBJ2-5, with D possibly being TRBD1 or TRBD2 (5 bases each). V dropped 0 bases and J dropped 5 bases, with 19 bases sitting between them. Germline CDR1 is DFQATT and CDR2 is SNEGSKA (reference sequence). The CDR3 is 16 amino acids. CDR3 nucleotide sequence: TGCAGTGCTAGAGATCTTCCGGCAGGGCGCGGGGAGACCCAGTACTTC. It codes for CSARDLPAGRGETQYF.

The chain joins TRBV7-2 to TRBJ2-5, with TRBD1 matching over 9 bases. CDR1 SGHTA and CDR2 FQGNSA come from the germline V gene. J gave up 4 bases and V 5 bases, and 5 bases lay outside the gene matches. The CDR3 sequence is 14 residues long. The CDR3 DNA reads as TGTGCCAGCAGCCGGGGACAGGGTGGAGAGACCCAGTACTTC. This codes for CASSRGQGGETQYF.

The sample holds a few counts of this clonotype. V usage is TRBV29-1 and J usage is TRBJ1-2; no definite D call. Germline assignment: CDR1 SQVTM and CDR2 ANQGSEA. The CDR3 totals 11 residues. Trimming removed 2 bases from V and 5 bases from J, with 6 bases in between. CDR3 amino acids: CSVELAYGYTF. For the CDR3, the DNA is TGCAGCGTTGAATTGGCTTATGGCTACACCTTC.

The chain is built from TRBV7-2 and TRBJ2-2; 7 bases fit TRBD1. Trimming removed 1 base from V and 6 bases from J; junction bases left unmatched: 2. From germline, CDR1 is SGHTA and CDR2 FQGNSA. The CDR3 is 14 residues long. CDR3 region: CASSLVQGPGELFF. The DNA of the CDR3 is TGTGCCAGCAGCTTAGTACAGGGGCCCGGGGAGCTGTTTTTT.

This clonotype was detected many times. The chain has TRBV7-2 and TRBJ2-1; 8 nucleotides match TRBD1. V dropped 5 bases and J dropped 1; count of bases not matched to a gene: 4. CDR3 length: 15 amino acids. Germline CDR1 and CDR2: SGHTA and FQGNSA. CDR3 DNA: TGTGCCAGCAGCCGTGACAGGGGATCCTACAATGAGCAGTTCTTC. This sequence encodes CASSRDRGSYNEQFF.

This clonotype was seen a handful of times. The CDR3 coding sequence is TGTGCCAGCAGTCTATTTACCACTCCCACAGATACGCAGTATTTT. This encodes CASSLFTTPTDTQYF. V and J are TRBV27 and TRBJ2-3; the D is unclear. V was trimmed by 5 bases and J by 2 bases, leaving 14 bases between them. This CDR3 comprises 15 residues. The germline V gene encodes CDR1 MNHEY and CDR2 SMNVEV (reference sequence).

This clonotype was seen repeatedly, ten times or more. This chain links TRBV13 with TRBJ2-7; either TRBD1 or TRBD2 may supply D (5 bases each). Trimming removed 5 bases at V and 6 bases at J, with 20 bases between. This CDR3 contains 15 residues. CDR1 PRHDT and CDR2 FYEKMQ come from the germline V gene (reference sequence). The CDR3 reads CASSPNPGREIEQYF. CDR3 DNA: TGTGCCAGCAGCCCAAACCCGGGACGCGAGATCGAGCAGTACTTC.

The J gene is TRBJ2-7, the V gene TRBV6-6; D not certain. This CDR3 spans 12 amino acids. The V gene's germline CDR1 is MNHNY and CDR2 SVGAGI (reference sequence). Trimming pared 7 bases from V and 2 bases from J, leaving 9 bases between. DNA of the CDR3: TGTGCCAGCAAACAAAGGCCCTACGAGCAGTACTTC. The encoded protein is CASKQRPYEQYF.

The chain links TRBV11-2 to TRBJ2-3; 7 bases align to TRBD1. The CDR3 sequence is 15 residues long. V lost 5 bases, J lost 0 bases, and 5 bases stayed unmatched. Germline V lookup: CDR1 SGHAT, CDR2 FQNNGV. CDR3 in DNA: TGTGCCAGCAGCCCGAGACAGGGTAGCACAGATACGCAGTATTTT. Its protein is CASSPRQGSTDTQYF.

V is TRBV19 and J is TRBJ1-5; weak D call: TRBD1 (6 bases). CDR1 is LNHDA and CDR2 is SQIVND in the germline V gene (reference sequence). V gave up 5 bases and J gave up 4 bases, with 15 bases separating them. This CDR3 has 15 amino acids. The DNA for the CDR3 is TGTGCCAGTAGTTGGCAGGGGAGTGGAAATCAGCCCCAGCATTTT. This codes for CASSWQGSGNQPQHF.

This clonotype came up a few times. This chain joins TRBV6-1 and TRBJ1-1; D is unresolved. This CDR3 has 12 amino acids. Germline V gene sequence: CDR1 MNHNS, CDR2 SASEGT. With 6 bases removed from V and 11 bases from J, the gap between germline ends came to 16 bases. The CDR3 spells CASRKEDLQAFF. CDR3 nucleotides: TGTGCCAGCAGGAAGGAGGACTTACAGGCTTTCTTT.

There are a few counts of this clonotype. The genes are TRBV6-1 and TRBJ1-3; D unresolved. CDR1 and CDR2 from the germline V gene are MNHNS and SASEGT. With 0 bases removed from V and 0 bases from J, the gap between germline ends came to 9 bases. The CDR3 extends over 16 amino acids. The CDR3 nucleotides read TGTGCCAGCAGTGAAGCTGGTAGAATCTCTGGAAACACCATATATTTT. This encodes CASSEAGRISGNTIYF.

This clonotype was seen more than once but under ten times. J is TRBJ2-3 and V is TRBV28; possibly TRBD1 or TRBD2 for D (5 bases each). Germline V gene sequence: CDR1 MDHEN, CDR2 SYDVKM. The CDR3 loop spans 13 amino acids. V was cut by 7 bases and J by 0 bases, with 8 bases left in between. The CDR3 sequence is CASNGGSTDTQYF. The CDR3 DNA sequence: TGTGCCAGCAATGGGGGTAGCACAGATACGCAGTATTTT.

This chain connects TRBV20-1 to TRBJ2-2; D is perhaps TRBD1 (5 bases). Per germline, CDR1 DFQATT and CDR2 SNEGSKA (reference sequence). Trimming removed 6 bases from V and 3 bases from J, with 14 bases in between. This CDR3 region has 14 residues. The CDR3 coding sequence is TGCAGTGCGCGTCAAGGGGTAGACACCGGGGAGCTGTTTTTT. Translated: CSARQGVDTGELFF.

The chain employs TRBV9 and TRBJ2-3, with D perhaps being TRBD1 or TRBD2 (7 bases each). V was clipped by 3 bases and J by 13 bases, with 21 bases between them. The CDR3 loop spans 14 amino acids. Looked up from germline, CDR1 is SGDLS and CDR2 is YYNGEE. The DNA of the CDR3 is TGTGCCAGCAGCGAGACCCCCCAGGGGGGGAATGAGTATTTT. Protein sequence: CASSETPQGGNEYF.

The chain employs TRBV20-1 and TRBJ2-4, with D unclear. The germline CDR1 and CDR2 sequences are DFQATT and SNEGSKA (reference sequence). This CDR3 spans 12 amino acids. V lost 1 base and J 7 bases, leaving 8 bases between the germline ends. The CDR3: CSARVGGNIQYF. CDR3 DNA: TGCAGTGCTAGAGTCGGTGGGAACATTCAGTACTTC.

This clonotype has a handful of counts. The chain recombines TRBV20-1 with TRBJ2-7; 11 bases are shared with TRBD1. Germline CDR1 is DFQATT and CDR2 is SNEGSKA (reference sequence). The V and J ends lost 6 bases and 4 bases, in that order; junction bases with no gene match: 8. The CDR3 covers 14 residues. DNA for the CDR3: TGCAGTGCCAAGGCGGGGGACAGGGGGTACGAGCAGTACTTC. It yields the protein CSAKAGDRGYEQYF.

The V and J genes are TRBV7-2 and TRBJ1-2, with 7 positions matching TRBD1. The CDR3 contains 14 residues. The germline CDR1 and CDR2 sequences are SGHTA and FQGNSA. V lost 5 bases to trimming and J lost 8 bases; unmatched junction nucleotides: 11. The CDR3 DNA reads as TGTGCCAGCAGCCCTGACAGGGTGTCGGACGGCTACACCTTC. Translation: CASSPDRVSDGYTF.

In its sample, this clonotype was seen a few times. The genes are TRBV5-1 and TRBJ2-1; no clear D. Deletions cut 0 bases from V and 5 bases from J, with 12 bases between. In germline, CDR1 is SGHRS, CDR2 YFSETQ. The CDR3 extends over 15 amino acids. The CDR3 DNA reads as TGCGCCAGCAGCTTGGGTTTAACCCGAAACAATGAGCAGTTCTTC. The encoded protein is CASSLGLTRNNEQFF.

The chain couples TRBV27 to TRBJ2-5, with a tentative D call TRBD1 (5 bases). Trimming shortened V by 2 bases and J by 5 bases, and 15 bases separated the two germline ends. CDR3 size: 15 residues. Germline V gene sequence: CDR1 MNHEY, CDR2 SMNVEV (reference sequence). The CDR3 bases are TGTGCCAGCAGTTTACTGCAGGGCCCTTGGGAGACCCAGTACTTC. Protein sequence: CASSLLQGPWETQYF.

This clonotype was counted only a few times. The gene calls are TRBV7-3 and TRBJ2-3; 8 bases agree with TRBD2. Germline trimming cut 5 bases from V and 3 bases from J; bases unmatched to any gene: 10. Germline V gene data show CDR1 as SGHTA and CDR2 as FQGTGA. This CDR3 comprises 16 residues. The CDR3 DNA reads as TGTGCCAGCAGCCTCAAAACGGGAGGGCCAACAGATACGCAGTATTTT. As protein: CASSLKTGGPTDTQYF.

This clonotype was seen a few times. V usage is TRBV4-1 and J usage is TRBJ2-1, with 11 bases fitting TRBD2. The CDR3 is 17 amino acids. The junction had 13 bases not matched to a gene; V was cut back by 6 bases and J by 6 bases. Looked up from germline, CDR1 is MGHRA and CDR2 is YSYEKL. CDR3 in DNA: TGCGCCAGCAGTCCCTTTACGCTAGCGGGGGGCCCCAATGAGCAGTTCTTC. Translation: CASSPFTLAGGPNEQFF.

This chain connects TRBV7-2 to TRBJ2-2; unclear D gene. Trimming cost V 3 bases and J 5 bases, with 10 bases left between them. The CDR3 extends over 14 amino acids. CDR1 is SGHTA and CDR2 is FQGNSA in the germline V gene. CDR3 in amino acids: CASSFLTATGELFF. For the CDR3, the DNA is TGTGCCAGCAGCTTCCTTACAGCGACCGGGGAGCTGTTTTTT.

This clonotype was observed a few times. The chain carries TRBV18 and TRBJ2-1; 7 bases agree with TRBD2. The ends lost 3 bases at V and 9 bases at J; junction bases unmatched: 5. CDR1 is KGHSH, CDR2 LQKENI, per germline. The CDR3 loop spans 13 amino acids. The CDR3: CASSPTQRGEQFF. In DNA, the CDR3 is TGTGCCAGCTCACCTACCCAGCGGGGTGAGCAGTTCTTC.

The chain uses TRBV30 and TRBJ2-4, with 10 bases that match TRBD1. The germline gives CDR1 GTSNPN, CDR2 SVGIG (reference sequence). This CDR3 comprises 15 residues. V gave up 3 bases and J gave up 6 bases; unmatched junction bases: 8. The CDR3 DNA sequence: TGTGCCTGGAGGGGACAGGGGCAAAGAGGAAACATTCAGTACTTC. Its protein is CAWRGQGQRGNIQYF.